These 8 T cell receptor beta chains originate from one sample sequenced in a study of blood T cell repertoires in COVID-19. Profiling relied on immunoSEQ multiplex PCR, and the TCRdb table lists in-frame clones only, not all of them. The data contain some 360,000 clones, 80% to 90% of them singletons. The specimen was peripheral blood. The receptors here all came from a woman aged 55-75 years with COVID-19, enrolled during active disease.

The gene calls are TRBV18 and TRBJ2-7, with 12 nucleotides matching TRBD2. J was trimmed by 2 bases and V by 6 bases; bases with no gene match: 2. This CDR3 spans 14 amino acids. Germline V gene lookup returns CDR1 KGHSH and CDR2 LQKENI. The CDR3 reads CASSRLAGAYEQYF. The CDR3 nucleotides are TGTGCCAGCTCGCGACTAGCGGGGGCCTACGAGCAGTACTTC.

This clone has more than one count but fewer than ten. The CDR3 is CASSLGGNTIYF. The CDR3 DNA sequence: TGTGCCAGTAGTCTCGGTGGAAACACCATATATTTT. The rearrangement uses TRBV19 and TRBJ1-3; D unresolved. V was trimmed by 5 bases and J by 3 bases, leaving 5 bases between them. Germline V lookup: CDR1 LNHDA, CDR2 SQIVND (reference sequence). The CDR3 spans 12 residues.

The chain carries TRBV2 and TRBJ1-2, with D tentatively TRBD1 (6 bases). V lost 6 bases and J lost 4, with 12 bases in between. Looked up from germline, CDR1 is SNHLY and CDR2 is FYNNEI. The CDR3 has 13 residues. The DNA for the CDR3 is TGTGCCAGCAGCGTACAGGGCACCTATGGCTACACCTTC. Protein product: CASSVQGTYGYTF.

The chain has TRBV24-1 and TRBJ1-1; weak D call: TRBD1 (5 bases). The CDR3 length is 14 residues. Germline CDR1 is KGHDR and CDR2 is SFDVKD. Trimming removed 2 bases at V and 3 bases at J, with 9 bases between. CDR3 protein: CATSDWGGDTEAFF. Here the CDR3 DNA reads TGTGCCACCAGTGATTGGGGGGGGGACACTGAAGCTTTCTTT.

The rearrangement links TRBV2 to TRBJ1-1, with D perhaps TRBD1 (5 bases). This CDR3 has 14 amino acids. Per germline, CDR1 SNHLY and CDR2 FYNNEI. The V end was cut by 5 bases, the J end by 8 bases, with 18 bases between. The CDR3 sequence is CASSSIPQAPEAFF. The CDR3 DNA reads TGTGCCAGCAGTTCGATACCACAGGCGCCAGAAGCTTTCTTT.

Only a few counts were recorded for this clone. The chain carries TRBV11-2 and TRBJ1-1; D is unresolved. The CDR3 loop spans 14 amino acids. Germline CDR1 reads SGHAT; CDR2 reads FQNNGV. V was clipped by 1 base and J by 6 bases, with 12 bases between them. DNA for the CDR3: TGTGCCAGCAGCTTAGCGCGCGATAACGCTGAAGCTTTCTTT. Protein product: CASSLARDNAEAFF.

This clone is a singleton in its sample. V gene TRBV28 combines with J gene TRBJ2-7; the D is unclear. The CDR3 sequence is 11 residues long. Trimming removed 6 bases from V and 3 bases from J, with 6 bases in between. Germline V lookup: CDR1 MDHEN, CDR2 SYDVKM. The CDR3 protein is CASSRVYEQYF. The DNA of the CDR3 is TGTGCCAGCAGCCGCGTCTACGAGCAGTACTTC.

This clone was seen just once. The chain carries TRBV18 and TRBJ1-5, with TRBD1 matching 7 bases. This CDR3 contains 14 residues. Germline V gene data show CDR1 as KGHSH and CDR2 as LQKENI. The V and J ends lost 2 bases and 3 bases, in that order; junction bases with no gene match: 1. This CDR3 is CASSPEGANQPQHF. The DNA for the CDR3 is TGTGCCAGCTCACCAGAGGGGGCCAATCAGCCCCAGCATTTT. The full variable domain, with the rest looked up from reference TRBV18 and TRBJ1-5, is NAGVMQNPRHLVRRRGQEARLRCSPMKGHSHVYWYRQLPEEGLKFMVYLQKENIIDESGMPKERFSAEFPKEGPSILRIQQVVRGDSAAYFCASSPEGANQPQHFGDGTRLSIL.